The 30 T cell receptor beta chains below all came from one sample that was sequenced in a study of beta chain features in type 1 diabetes (dated 2018 in TCRdb). The study at large found these results: A moderate but significant shortening of TCRB CDR3 length was observed in type 1 diabetes patients in all four CD4+ subsets.

The method behind the library was the immunoSEQ multiplex PCR assay. The entire amount of isolated RNA was reverse transcribed using the High Capacity cDNA Reverse Transcription Kit, so the sequenced TCRB transcripts were expressed ones. This is the immuneACCESS table as TCRdb keeps it, with only in-frame sequences that have V and J called. A part of the clones is gone; compared with another copy, unresolved V genes explain less than half, and the rest is unexplained. The sample yields 250,000 or so clones; 14% were counted once. 0.015% to 0.02% of the sample is taken by the ten largest. Their antigens remain unidentified. Sequenced material: naive CD4+ T cells from blood. The sample's cell subset or site label is to be understood as: true naive CD4+ T cells. These receptor sequences come from a man younger than 40 with type 1 diabetes.

This clone has just a few counts. V usage is TRBV29-1 and J usage is TRBJ2-1; possibly TRBD1 for D (6 bases). V lost 7 bases to trimming and J lost 0 bases, with 13 bases between them. The CDR3 consists of 14 residues. The germline CDR1 and CDR2 sequences are SQVTM and ANQGSEA. CDR3 amino acids: CSGLQGHSYNEQFF. The CDR3 DNA reads as TGCAGCGGTCTTCAGGGGCACTCCTACAATGAGCAGTTCTTC.

This clone has a handful of counts. At one end, the junction sequence differs from germline, possibly due to a read error. This sequence joins TRBV11-2 and TRBJ2-5, with 7 nucleotides matching TRBD1. The CDR3 has 13 residues. CDR1 and CDR2 from the germline V gene are SGHAT and FQNNGV. The CDR3, as DNA: TGTGCCAGCAGCACACAGGGGCTAGAGGCCCAGTACTTC. As protein: CASSTQGLEAQYF.

This chain uses TRBV13 with TRBJ2-3, with TRBD2 matching 7 bases. CDR1 is PRHDT and CDR2 is FYEKMQ in the germline V gene (reference sequence). V dropped 5 bases and J dropped 2; count of bases not matched to a gene: 10. This CDR3 is built from 16 residues. The CDR3 sequence: CASSAGRAPPTDTQYF. The CDR3 nucleotides read TGTGCCAGCAGCGCAGGGAGGGCTCCTCCCACAGATACGCAGTATTTT.

This clone appeared a single time. The chain links TRBV6-1 to TRBJ2-1; TRBD2 agrees at 7 bases. V was pared by 8 bases and J by 1 base, with 8 bases of the junction left unmatched. This CDR3 comprises 15 residues. The germline V gene encodes CDR1 MNHNS and CDR2 SASEGT. The CDR3 DNA follows: TGTGCCAGCGGGGGGGAAAGGGGTTCCTACAATGAGCAGTTCTTC. Its translation is CASGGERGSYNEQFF.

The chain employs TRBV4-1 and TRBJ1-1; D gene ambiguous. Germline V CDR1 and CDR2: MGHRA, YSYEKL. This CDR3 is 13 amino acids long. V lost 0 bases, J lost 3 bases, and 5 bases lay in between. CDR3 DNA: TGCGCCAGCAGCCAAGATCGGGACACTGAAGCTTTCTTT. Its translation: CASSQDRDTEAFF.

The table lists this clone with a few counts. The chain is built from TRBV29-1 and TRBJ1-1; weak D call: TRBD1 (6 bases). The germline V gene has CDR1 SQVTM and CDR2 ANQGSEA. This CDR3 spans 13 amino acids. The CDR3 DNA sequence: TGCTCCTTTGGAGCAGGGGAGTACACTGAAGCTTTCTTT. Protein: CSFGAGEYTEAFF.

This clone was seen a few times. The chain joins TRBV9 to TRBJ2-7; maybe TRBD1 (6 bases). Germline-derived CDR1 and CDR2 are SGDLS and YYNGEE. Trimming cost V 6 bases and J 5 bases, with 15 bases left between them. This CDR3 is built from 13 residues. The CDR3 sequence is CASNMQGFDEQYF. The CDR3 bases are TGTGCCAGCAACATGCAGGGGTTCGACGAGCAGTACTTC.

The chain uses TRBV25-1 and TRBJ2-7, with TRBD2 matching 14 bases. CDR3 length: 14 residues. After removal of 5 bases from V and 7 bases from J, the junction contained 4 bases not matched to a gene. Germline values: CDR1 MGHDK, CDR2 SYGVNS. The CDR3 DNA reads as TGTGCCAGCAGTAGACTAGCGGGGGGGCGGGAGCAGTACTTC. Translating gives CASSRLAGGREQYF.

This clone was observed a handful of times. This chain connects TRBV7-9 to TRBJ2-7; 7 bases map to TRBD1. Germline assignment: CDR1 SEHNR and CDR2 FQNEAQ (reference sequence). This CDR3 has 19 residues. V shed 4 bases, J shed 2 bases, and the junction held 20 bases outside the gene matches. This CDR3 reads CASSYSIGLLRDRAYEQYF. CDR3 in DNA: TGTGCCAGCAGCTACTCCATCGGCCTACTCCGAGACAGGGCCTACGAGCAGTACTTC.

This chain links TRBV9 with TRBJ2-3; TRBD1 aligns across 7 bases. This CDR3 is built from 16 residues. V was pared by 0 bases and J by 4 bases, with 8 bases of the junction left unmatched. Germline V gene sequence: CDR1 SGDLS, CDR2 YYNGEE. Here the CDR3 reads CASSVDIKGAADTQYF. Written as DNA, the CDR3 is TGTGCCAGCAGCGTAGATATAAAGGGGGCGGCAGATACGCAGTATTTT.

The chain combines TRBV15 with TRBJ2-2, with a tentative D call TRBD2 (6 bases). V was cut by 6 bases and J by 6 bases, with 14 bases left in between. The CDR3 consists of 14 residues. The germline V gene encodes CDR1 LNHNV and CDR2 YYDKDF (reference sequence). Here the CDR3 DNA reads TGTGCCACCAGGCCCACAGGAGGGGCCGGGGAGCTGTTTTTT. This gives the protein CATRPTGGAGELFF. The entire variable domain, with the rest obtained from reference TRBV15 and TRBJ2-2, is as follows: DAMVIQNPRYQVTQFGKPVTLSCSQTLNHNVMYWYQQKSSQAPKLLFHYYDKDFNNEADTPDNFQSRRPNTSFCFLDIRSPGLGDTAMYLCATRPTGGAGELFFGEGSRLTVL.

This clone was counted a few times. The chain links TRBV15 to TRBJ2-3; the match to TRBD2 covers 7 bases. Trimming at V came to 4 bases and at J to 10 bases, leaving 8 bases not matched to a gene. The CDR3 is made up of 13 amino acids. In germline, CDR1 is LNHNV, CDR2 YYDKDF (reference sequence). CDR3: CATSNGREKPQYF. For the CDR3, the DNA is TGTGCCACCAGCAACGGGCGGGAGAAGCCGCAGTATTTT.

The chain uses TRBV2 and TRBJ2-5, with D tentatively TRBD1 (6 bases). CDR1 is SNHLY, CDR2 FYNNEI, per germline. This CDR3 has 11 residues. Deletions cut 11 bases from V and 3 bases from J, with 10 bases between. The CDR3 loop is CAGQIEETQYF. Here the CDR3 DNA reads TGTGCCGGACAGATCGAAGAGACCCAGTACTTC.

This clone showed up just a few times. The chain links TRBV4-2 to TRBJ1-1, with 8 bases fitting TRBD1. The CDR3 sequence is 17 residues long. Germline CDR1 and CDR2: LGHNA and YNFKEQ. V lost 0 bases and J lost 1; bases outside the gene matches: 7. The CDR3 loop reads CASSQDLRGPANTEAFF. For the CDR3, the DNA is TGTGCCAGCAGCCAAGACCTCAGGGGGCCAGCGAACACTGAAGCTTTCTTT.

This clone has only a few counts. The chain recombines TRBV5-1 with TRBJ2-7, with 9 bases that match TRBD1. CDR1 and CDR2 (germline): SGHRS, YFSETQ. This CDR3 region has 15 residues. After removal of 0 bases from V and 5 bases from J, the junction contained 6 bases not matched to a gene. CDR3 in amino acids: CASSLGAGTGNEQYF. In DNA form, the CDR3 reads TGCGCCAGCAGCTTGGGCGCCGGGACAGGGAACGAGCAGTACTTC.

This clone was counted a few times. The chain joins TRBV6-5 to TRBJ2-1; 7 nucleotides line up with TRBD2. Germline CDR1 MNHEY, CDR2 SVGAGI. The J segment lost 0 bases and the V segment lost 7 bases, leaving 6 bases of the junction unmatched. This CDR3 spans 15 amino acids. CDR3 sequence reads: CASNEGLSSYNEQFF. DNA of the CDR3: TGTGCCAGCAACGAGGGACTAAGCTCCTACAATGAGCAGTTCTTC.

The chain carries TRBV4-1 and TRBJ1-2, with 8 bases matching TRBD1. J lost 2 bases, V lost 6 bases, and 2 bases had no gene match. The V gene's germline CDR1 is MGHRA and CDR2 YSYEKL. The CDR3 covers 13 residues. CDR3 bases: TGCGCCAGCAGACGGACAGGGAACTATGGCTACACCTTC. This codes for CASRRTGNYGYTF.

The table lists this clone with a few counts. The chain is built from TRBV30 and TRBJ2-3; 9 positions match TRBD1. Trimming at V came to 4 bases and at J to 2 bases, leaving 4 bases not matched to a gene. The CDR3 has 14 residues. The V gene's germline CDR1 is GTSNPN and CDR2 SVGIG (reference sequence). This CDR3 is CAWTRTGATDTQYF. CDR3 DNA: TGTGCCTGGACTCGGACAGGGGCCACAGATACGCAGTATTTT.

The chain links TRBV19 to TRBJ2-7; maybe TRBD1 (6 bases). Trimming removed 3 bases at V and 4 bases at J, with 13 bases between. CDR3 length: 14 residues. Germline CDR1 LNHDA, CDR2 SQIVND (reference sequence). DNA for the CDR3: TGTGCCAGTAGTATTCAGGGGCTGGGGTACGAGCAGTACTTC. This sequence encodes CASSIQGLGYEQYF.

This clone came up once. V gene TRBV18 combines with J gene TRBJ2-7; D remains unclear. Looked up from germline, CDR1 is KGHSH and CDR2 is LQKENI. The V gene lost 5 bases and the J gene lost 4 bases, with 9 bases spanning the gap. The CDR3 extends over 12 amino acids. The CDR3 spells CASSSSEYEQYF. CDR3 nucleotide sequence: TGTGCCAGCTCATCCTCGGAGTACGAGCAGTACTTC.

This clone was counted between two and nine times. The chain links TRBV5-6 to TRBJ1-1; TRBD1 agrees at 7 bases. The V gene end was trimmed by 3 bases and the J gene end by 1 base; junction bases not matched to a gene: 6. This CDR3 region has 15 residues. Germline lookup yields CDR1 SGHDT and CDR2 YYEEEE. Written as DNA, the CDR3 is TGTGCCAGCAGCTCCCGGACAGGATGGAACACTGAAGCTTTCTTT. It encodes CASSSRTGWNTEAFF.

CDR3 DNA sequence: TGCGCCAGCAGCCGAACAGGACCCTTATCTGTAAAACTGTTTTTT. This sequence encodes CASSRTGPLSVKLFF. The chain links TRBV4-1 to TRBJ1-4; a possible D gene is TRBD1 (5 bases). Germline values: CDR1 MGHRA, CDR2 YSYEKL. V lost 4 bases, J lost 10 bases, and 19 bases lay in between. The CDR3 covers 15 residues.

The V call is TRBV5-6, the J call TRBJ1-2; D unresolved. The germline V and J ends were trimmed by 5 bases and 7 bases, with 18 bases remaining between them. CDR1 is SGHDT and CDR2 is YYEEEE in the germline V gene. This CDR3 is built from 14 residues. The CDR3 reads CASSFPREGIGYTF. The CDR3, as DNA: TGTGCCAGCAGTTTTCCACGAGAGGGTATTGGCTACACCTTC.

The J gene is TRBJ2-2, the V gene TRBV11-2; D unresolved. The CDR3 covers 14 residues. CDR1 and CDR2 (germline): SGHAT, FQNNGV. The germline V and J ends were trimmed by 2 bases and 5 bases, with 9 bases remaining between them. CDR3 amino acids: CASSLRQITGELFF. CDR3 DNA: TGTGCCAGCAGCTTAAGACAAATTACCGGGGAGCTGTTTTTT.

The J gene is TRBJ2-7, the V gene TRBV6-1; D is perhaps TRBD1 (5 bases). V shed 6 bases and J shed 3 bases, with 9 bases lying between them. The CDR3 covers 12 residues. Germline CDR1 MNHNS, CDR2 SASEGT. The CDR3 loop reads CASSARVYEQYF. The DNA of the CDR3 is TGTGCCAGCAGCGCCAGGGTCTACGAGCAGTACTTC.

The rearrangement joins TRBV2 to TRBJ1-5; TRBD1 is a possible D gene (5 bases). Trimming removed 7 bases at V and 6 bases at J, with 16 bases between. Germline loops: CDR1 SNHLY, CDR2 FYNNEI. This CDR3 has 14 residues. CDR3 region: CASTPEWGGQPQHF. The CDR3 DNA follows: TGTGCCAGCACACCCGAGTGGGGGGGTCAGCCCCAGCATTTT.

The chain carries TRBV10-3 and TRBJ1-1, with 10 positions matching TRBD1. Germline V CDR1 and CDR2: ENHRY, SYGVKD. This CDR3 region has 14 residues. V lost 6 bases, J lost 1 base, and 2 bases stayed unmatched. The CDR3 region has the DNA TGTGCCATCAGCCGGGACAGGGGGAACACTGAAGCTTTCTTT. Protein: CAISRDRGNTEAFF.

In this sample, this clone turned up a few times. The V call is TRBV5-1, the J call TRBJ1-1; TRBD1 aligns across 9 bases. This CDR3 is built from 15 residues. In germline, CDR1 is SGHRS, CDR2 YFSETQ. V lost 0 bases, J lost 2 bases, and 2 bases stayed unmatched. CDR3 sequence (DNA): TGCGCCAGCAGCTTGGGGACAGGGGTAAACACTGAAGCTTTCTTT. Translation gives CASSLGTGVNTEAFF.

This clone occurred a few times. V usage is TRBV18 and J usage is TRBJ2-3; perhaps TRBD2 as D (6 bases). Trimming cost V 2 bases and J 10 bases, with 16 bases left between them. Germline-derived CDR1 and CDR2 are KGHSH and LQKENI. This CDR3 spans 14 amino acids. The DNA of the CDR3 is TGTGCCAGCTCACCAGCCCAGCGGGCCGAAGCGCAGTATTTT. Its translation: CASSPAQRAEAQYF.

This chain connects TRBV11-2 to TRBJ2-3; D not certain. Germline V CDR1 and CDR2: SGHAT, FQNNGV. V was shortened by 2 bases and J by 5 bases, with 11 bases between the two germline ends. The CDR3 extends over 14 amino acids. The CDR3: CASSLSRRGDTQYF. CDR3 in DNA: TGTGCCAGCAGCTTATCAAGGCGAGGAGATACGCAGTATTTT. The full variable domain, its missing parts supplied by reference TRBV11-2 and TRBJ2-3, is EAGVAQSPRYKIIEKRQSVAFWCNPISGHATLYWYQQILGQGPKLLIQFQNNGVVDDSQLPKDRFSAERLKGVDSTLKIQPAKLEDSAVYLCASSLSRRGDTQYFGPGTRLTVL.